These 16 T cell receptor beta chains were all obtained from the same sample, sequenced in a study of blood T cell repertoires in COVID-19. Data came from immunoSEQ multiplex PCR; TCRdb stores just in-frame clones and leaves some out. This table has 260,000 or so clones, approximately 90% appearing once. Sequencing used PBMCs or T cells enriched from blood (not recorded which). The origin of the receptors is a woman between 40 and 55 years old with acute COVID-19.

A word on this clone: One junction end disagrees with the germline gene, perhaps due to a read error. The gene calls are TRBV4-1 and TRBJ2-2, with TRBD1 as a possible D gene (6 bases). The CDR3 loop spans 11 amino acids. Germline loops: CDR1 MGHRA, CDR2 YSYEKL. The CDR3 DNA reads TGCGCCAGCAGCCAACTAGGGGGGCTGTTTTTT. This gives the protein CASSQLGGLFF.

The chain combines TRBV19 with TRBJ1-2; 8 bases match TRBD1. CDR3 size: 15 residues. Germline V lookup: CDR1 LNHDA, CDR2 SQIVND (reference sequence). Germline trimming cut 5 bases from V and 0 bases from J; bases unmatched to any gene: 5. DNA of the CDR3: TGTGCCAGTAGTTCGGGACAGGCTACTAACTATGGCTACACCTTC. It yields the protein CASSSGQATNYGYTF.

The gene calls are TRBV6-5 and TRBJ1-1; D is undetermined. The germline V and J ends were trimmed by 7 bases and 1 base, with 10 bases remaining between them. The CDR3 extends over 13 amino acids. Germline V gene sequence: CDR1 MNHEY, CDR2 SVGAGI. In DNA form, the CDR3 reads TGTGCCAGCACCACGACTCCGAACACTGAAGCTTTCTTT. Translated, it gives CASTTTPNTEAFF.

This clone was detected a few times. This sequence joins TRBV7-9 and TRBJ1-6; D is perhaps TRBD1 (5 bases). Deletions cut 1 base from V and 10 bases from J, with 14 bases between. CDR1 is SEHNR and CDR2 is FQNEAQ in the germline V gene (reference sequence). CDR3 length equals 15 residues. CDR3 nucleotides: TGTGCCAGCAGCTTAGTTCCAGGGAGGTCCTCACCCCTCCACTTT. Translated, it gives CASSLVPGRSSPLHF.

The V and J genes are TRBV19 and TRBJ1-5, with 10 nucleotides matching TRBD1. Germline V CDR1 and CDR2: LNHDA, SQIVND (reference sequence). The CDR3 contains 17 residues. Germline trimming cut 4 bases from V and 0 bases from J; bases unmatched to any gene: 6. DNA of the CDR3: TGTGCCAGTAGTACGGACAGGGGGGGGTTTAGCAATCAGCCCCAGCATTTT. Its translation: CASSTDRGGFSNQPQHF.

This chain uses TRBV30 with TRBJ1-2; tentatively, D is TRBD1 (5 bases). Trimming shortened V by 2 bases and J by 7 bases, and 8 bases separated the two germline ends. This CDR3 contains 11 residues. Germline V gives CDR1 GTSNPN, CDR2 SVGIG (reference sequence). CDR3 DNA sequence: TGTGCCTGGAGTAGGGGTGCTGGCTACACCTTC. It translates to CAWSRGAGYTF.

The rearrangement uses TRBV24-1 and TRBJ2-5; 7 positions agree with TRBD2. Germline CDR1 KGHDR, CDR2 SFDVKD. This CDR3 contains 14 residues. Trimming cost V 4 bases and J 1 base; bases outside gene matches: 2. This CDR3 reads CATSETGGQETQYF. The CDR3 coding sequence is TGTGCCACCAGTGAAACGGGAGGCCAAGAGACCCAGTACTTC.

CDR3 region: CASAGTTTEAFF. For the CDR3, the DNA is TGTGCCAGCGCAGGGACAACCACTGAAGCTTTCTTT. The gene calls are TRBV2 and TRBJ1-1; a possible D gene is TRBD1 (6 bases). Germline V CDR1 and CDR2: SNHLY, FYNNEI. V lost 8 bases and J 4 bases, leaving 11 bases between the germline ends. The CDR3 is made up of 12 amino acids.

This clone was counted a single time. The chain recombines TRBV4-1 with TRBJ1-5; 8 bases map to TRBD1. V lost 0 bases to trimming and J lost 3 bases; unmatched junction nucleotides: 7. This CDR3 spans 17 amino acids. The germline CDR1 and CDR2 sequences are MGHRA and YSYEKL. The CDR3 sequence: CASSQEIGTGTNQPQHF. In DNA, the CDR3 is TGCGCCAGCAGCCAAGAGATAGGGACAGGCACCAATCAGCCCCAGCATTTT.

The chain joins TRBV19 to TRBJ2-5, with 9 bases lining up with TRBD2. Germline V lookup: CDR1 LNHDA, CDR2 SQIVND (reference sequence). The junction had 6 bases not matched to a gene; V was cut back by 4 bases and J by 0 bases. The CDR3 has 16 residues. CDR3 sequence: CASSKRAGGDQETQYF. Here the CDR3 DNA reads TGTGCCAGTAGTAAGAGGGCGGGAGGGGACCAAGAGACCCAGTACTTC.

The rearrangement links TRBV13 to TRBJ2-7; D possibly corresponds to TRBD1 (5 bases). Germline assignment: CDR1 PRHDT and CDR2 FYEKMQ (reference sequence). V gave up 0 bases and J gave up 0 bases, with 9 bases separating them. The CDR3 length is 15 residues. In DNA form, the CDR3 reads TGTGCCAGCAGCTTAGGGCAGGGTCACTCCTACGAGCAGTACGTC. Its translation is CASSLGQGHSYEQYV.

This chain uses TRBV9 with TRBJ2-1, with TRBD2 identical over 10 bases. The V gene's germline CDR1 is SGDLS and CDR2 YYNGEE. Trimming took 4 bases from V and 4 from J; bases not matched to a gene: 5. The CDR3 consists of 15 residues. CDR3 sequence reads: CASSPWTSGYNEQFF. CDR3 in DNA: TGTGCCAGCAGCCCGTGGACTAGCGGTTACAATGAGCAGTTCTTC.

This clone was seen just once. V usage is TRBV12-5 and J usage is TRBJ2-1, with 8 bases lining up with TRBD2. Looked up from germline, CDR1 is LGHNT and CDR2 is FRNRAP. The CDR3 has 15 amino acids. Trimming removed 3 bases from V and 5 bases from J; junction bases left unmatched: 6. The CDR3 DNA is TGTGCTAGTGGTTTAGGACTAGCTGCGGACAATGAGCAGTTCTTC. Encoded protein: CASGLGLAADNEQFF.

The chain links TRBV11-2 to TRBJ2-3; D is undetermined. The germline V and J ends were trimmed by 3 bases and 6 bases, with 7 bases remaining between them. Germline CDR1 is SGHAT and CDR2 is FQNNGV. This CDR3 has 12 residues. This chain's CDR3 is CASSFEKDTQYF. The CDR3 DNA is TGTGCCAGCAGCTTTGAGAAGGATACGCAGTATTTT.

The chain uses TRBV5-1 and TRBJ2-1; 8 nucleotides line up with TRBD2. J was trimmed by 7 bases and V by 8 bases; bases with no gene match: 8. Germline lookup yields CDR1 SGHRS and CDR2 YFSETQ. CDR3 size: 13 residues. CDR3 sequence: CASSGTRGNEQFF. CDR3 coding DNA: TGCGCCAGTTCCGGGACTAGAGGGAATGAGCAGTTCTTC. The full variable domain, with the rest looked up from reference TRBV5-1 and TRBJ2-1, is KAGVTQTPRYLIKTRGQQVTLSCSPISGHRSVSWYQQTPGQGLQFLFEYFSETQRNKGNFPGRFSGRQFSNSRSEMNVSTLELGDSALYLCASSGTRGNEQFFGPGTRLTVL.

The chain is built from TRBV5-1 and TRBJ1-4; 7 positions agree with TRBD1. Germline-derived CDR1 and CDR2 are SGHRS and YFSETQ. Trimming removed 0 bases from V and 8 bases from J; junction bases left unmatched: 7. This CDR3 contains 15 residues. The CDR3 DNA reads as TGCGCCAGCAGCTTGGAGTTGTCAGGGGGAGAAAAACTGTTTTTT. Translation gives CASSLELSGGEKLFF.